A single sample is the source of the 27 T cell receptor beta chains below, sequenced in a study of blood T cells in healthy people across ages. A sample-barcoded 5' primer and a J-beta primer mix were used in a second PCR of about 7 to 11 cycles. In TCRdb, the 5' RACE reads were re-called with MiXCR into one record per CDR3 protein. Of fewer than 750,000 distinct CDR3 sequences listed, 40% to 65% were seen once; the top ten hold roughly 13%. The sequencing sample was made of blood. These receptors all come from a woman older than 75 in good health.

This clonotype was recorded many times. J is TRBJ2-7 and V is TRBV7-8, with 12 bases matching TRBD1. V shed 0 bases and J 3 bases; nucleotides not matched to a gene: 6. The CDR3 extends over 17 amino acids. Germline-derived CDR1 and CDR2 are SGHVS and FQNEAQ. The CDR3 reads CASSLAPGQGAFYEQYF. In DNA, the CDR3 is TGTGCCAGCAGCTTAGCCCCGGGACAGGGGGCCTTCTACGAGCAGTACTTC.

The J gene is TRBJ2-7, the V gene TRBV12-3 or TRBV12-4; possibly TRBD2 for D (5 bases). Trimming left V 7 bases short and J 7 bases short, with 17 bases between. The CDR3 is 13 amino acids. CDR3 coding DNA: TGTGCCAGCATGAGGGTGAGCGGCGATGAGCAGTACTTC. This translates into CASMRVSGDEQYF.

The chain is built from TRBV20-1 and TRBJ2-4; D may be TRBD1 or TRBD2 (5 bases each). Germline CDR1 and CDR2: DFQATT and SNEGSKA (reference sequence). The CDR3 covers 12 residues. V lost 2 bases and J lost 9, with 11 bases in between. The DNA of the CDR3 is TGCAGTGCTAGATTGGCAGGGAGCATTCAGTACTTC. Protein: CSARLAGSIQYF.

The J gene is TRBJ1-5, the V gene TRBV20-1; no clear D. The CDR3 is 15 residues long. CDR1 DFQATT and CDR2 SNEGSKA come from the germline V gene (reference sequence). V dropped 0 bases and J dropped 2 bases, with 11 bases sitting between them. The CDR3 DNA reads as TGCAGTGCTAGAGACTTGGGCGGCGGCAATCAGCCCCAGCATTTT. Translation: CSARDLGGGNQPQHF.

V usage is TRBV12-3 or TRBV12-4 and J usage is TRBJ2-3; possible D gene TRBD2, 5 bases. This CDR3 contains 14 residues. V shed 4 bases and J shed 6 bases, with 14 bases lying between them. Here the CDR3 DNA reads TGTGCCAGCAGTTCCACTTCTAGCTGGGATACGCAGTATTTT. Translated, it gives CASSSTSSWDTQYF.

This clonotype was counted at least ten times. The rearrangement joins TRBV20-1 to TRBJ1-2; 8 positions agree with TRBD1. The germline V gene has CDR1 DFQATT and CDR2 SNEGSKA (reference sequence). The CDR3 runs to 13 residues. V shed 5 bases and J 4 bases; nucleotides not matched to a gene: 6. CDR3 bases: TGCAGTGCTGGGGGACAGGACCGCTATGGCTACACCTTC. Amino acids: CSAGGQDRYGYTF.

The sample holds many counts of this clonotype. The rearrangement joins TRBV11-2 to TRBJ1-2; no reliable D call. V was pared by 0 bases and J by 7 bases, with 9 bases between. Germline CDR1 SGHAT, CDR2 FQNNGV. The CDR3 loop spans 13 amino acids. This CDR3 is CASSLEREAGYTF. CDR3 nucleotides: TGTGCCAGCAGCTTAGAAAGGGAGGCTGGCTACACCTTC.

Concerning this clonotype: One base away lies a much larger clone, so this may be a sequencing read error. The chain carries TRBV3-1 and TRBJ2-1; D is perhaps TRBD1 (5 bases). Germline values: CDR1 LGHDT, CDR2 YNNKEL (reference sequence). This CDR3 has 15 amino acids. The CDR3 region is CVSSPTSGLGREQFF. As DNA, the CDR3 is TGTGTCAGCAGCCCGACTTCAGGGCTCGGGCGGGAGCAGTTCTTC.

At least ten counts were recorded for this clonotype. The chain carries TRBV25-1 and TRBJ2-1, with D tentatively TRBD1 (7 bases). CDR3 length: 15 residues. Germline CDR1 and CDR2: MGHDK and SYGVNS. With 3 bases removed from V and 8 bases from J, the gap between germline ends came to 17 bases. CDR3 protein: CASSDAGQHRDEQFF. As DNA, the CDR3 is TGTGCCAGCAGTGACGCGGGACAGCATCGCGATGAGCAGTTCTTC. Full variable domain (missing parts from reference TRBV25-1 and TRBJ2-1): EADIYQTPRYLVIGTGKKITLECSQTMGHDKMYWYQQDPGMELHLIHYSYGVNSTEKGDLSSESTVSRIRTEHFPLTLESARPSHTSQYLCASSDAGQHRDEQFFGPGTRLTVL.

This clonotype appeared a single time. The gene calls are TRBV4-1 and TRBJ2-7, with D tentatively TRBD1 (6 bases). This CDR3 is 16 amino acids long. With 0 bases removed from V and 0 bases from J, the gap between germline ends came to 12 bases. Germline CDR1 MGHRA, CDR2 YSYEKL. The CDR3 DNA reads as TGCGCCAGCAGCCAAGATCACAGGGCTACCTCCTACGAGCAGTACTTC. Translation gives CASSQDHRATSYEQYF.

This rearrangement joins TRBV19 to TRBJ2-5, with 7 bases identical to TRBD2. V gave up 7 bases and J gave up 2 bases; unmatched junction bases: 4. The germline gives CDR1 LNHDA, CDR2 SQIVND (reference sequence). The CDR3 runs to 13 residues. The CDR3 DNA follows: TGTGCCAGTAAACCGCGGGAGCAAGAGACCCAGTACTTC. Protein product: CASKPREQETQYF.

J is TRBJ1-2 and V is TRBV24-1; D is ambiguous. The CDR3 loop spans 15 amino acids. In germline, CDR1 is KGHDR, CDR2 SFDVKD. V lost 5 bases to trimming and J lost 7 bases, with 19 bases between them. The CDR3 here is CATSASGEGEAGYTF. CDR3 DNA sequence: TGTGCCACCAGTGCCTCCGGGGAGGGCGAGGCTGGCTACACCTTC.

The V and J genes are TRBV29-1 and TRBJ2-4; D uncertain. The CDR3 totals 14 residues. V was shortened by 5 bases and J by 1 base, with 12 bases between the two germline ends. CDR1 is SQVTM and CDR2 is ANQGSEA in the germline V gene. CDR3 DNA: TGCAGCGTTTGGGTAGACGAGGCCAAAAACATTCAGTACTTC. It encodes CSVWVDEAKNIQYF.

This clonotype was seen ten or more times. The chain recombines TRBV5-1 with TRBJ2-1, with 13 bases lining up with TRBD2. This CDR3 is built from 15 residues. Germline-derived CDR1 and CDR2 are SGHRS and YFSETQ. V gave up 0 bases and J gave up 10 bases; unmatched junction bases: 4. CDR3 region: CASSLEGLAGEEQFF. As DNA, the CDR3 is TGCGCCAGCAGCTTGGAAGGACTAGCGGGGGAGGAGCAGTTCTTC.

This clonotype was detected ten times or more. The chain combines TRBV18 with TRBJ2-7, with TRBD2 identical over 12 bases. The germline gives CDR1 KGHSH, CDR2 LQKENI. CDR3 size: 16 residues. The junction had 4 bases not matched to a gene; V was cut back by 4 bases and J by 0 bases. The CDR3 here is CASSHWTSGTSYEQYF. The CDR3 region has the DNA TGTGCCAGCTCACACTGGACTAGCGGGACCTCCTACGAGCAGTACTTC. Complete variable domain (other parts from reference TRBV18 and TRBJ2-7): NAGVMQNPRHLVRRRGQEARLRCSPMKGHSHVYWYRQLPEEGLKFMVYLQKENIIDESGMPKERFSAEFPKEGPSILRIQQVVRGDSAAYFCASSHWTSGTSYEQYFGPGTRLTVT.

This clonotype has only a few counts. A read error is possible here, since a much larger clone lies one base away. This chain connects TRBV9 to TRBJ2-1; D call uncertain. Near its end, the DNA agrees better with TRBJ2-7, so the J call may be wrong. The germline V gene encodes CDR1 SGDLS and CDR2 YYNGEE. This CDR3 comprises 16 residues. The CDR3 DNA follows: TGTGCCAGCAGCGTAGAGTTAAGTAGCTCCTACAATGAGCAGTACTTC. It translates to CASSVELSSSYNEQYF.

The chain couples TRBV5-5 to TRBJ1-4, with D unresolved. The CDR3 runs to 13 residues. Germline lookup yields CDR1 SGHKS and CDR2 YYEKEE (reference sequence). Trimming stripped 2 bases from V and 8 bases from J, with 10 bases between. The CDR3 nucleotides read TGTGCCAGCAGCTTTCTAGCGGGGGAAAAACTGTTTTTT. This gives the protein CASSFLAGEKLFF.

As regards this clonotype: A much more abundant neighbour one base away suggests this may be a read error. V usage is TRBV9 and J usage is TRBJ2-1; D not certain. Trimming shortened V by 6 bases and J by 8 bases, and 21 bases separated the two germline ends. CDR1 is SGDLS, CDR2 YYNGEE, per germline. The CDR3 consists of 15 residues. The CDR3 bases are TGTGCCAGCACCCGGGCAGTGACCAGGAGTGATGAGCAGTTCTTC. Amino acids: CASTRAVTRSDEQFF. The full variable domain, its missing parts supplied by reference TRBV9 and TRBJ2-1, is DSGVTQTPKHLITATGQRVTLRCSPRSGDLSVYWYQQSLDQGLQFLIQYYNGEERAKGNILERFSAQQFPDLHSELNLSSLELGDSALYFCASTRAVTRSDEQFFGPGTRLTVL.

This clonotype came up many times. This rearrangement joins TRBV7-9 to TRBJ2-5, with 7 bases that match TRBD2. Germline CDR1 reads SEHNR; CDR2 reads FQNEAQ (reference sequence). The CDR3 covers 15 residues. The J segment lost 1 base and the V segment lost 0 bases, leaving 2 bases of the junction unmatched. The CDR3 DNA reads TGTGCCAGCAGCTTAGCCAGCGGGGCCCAAGAGACCCAGTACTTC. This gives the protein CASSLASGAQETQYF.

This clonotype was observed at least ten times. Here the CDR3 DNA reads TGCAGTGCTAGTGCCCCTCGGCGTGAGCAGTTCTTC. It translates to CSASAPRREQFF. The V gene is TRBV20-1, the J gene TRBJ2-1; D is uncertain. The CDR3 runs 12 residues. In germline, CDR1 is DFQATT, CDR2 SNEGSKA (reference sequence). V was shortened by 3 bases and J by 9 bases, with 12 bases between the two germline ends.

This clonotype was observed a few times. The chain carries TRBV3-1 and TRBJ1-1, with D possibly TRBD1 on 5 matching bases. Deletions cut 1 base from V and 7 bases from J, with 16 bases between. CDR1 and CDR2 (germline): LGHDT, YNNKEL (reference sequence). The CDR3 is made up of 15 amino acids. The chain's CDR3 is CASSQGGVNMYEAFF. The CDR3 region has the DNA TGTGCCAGCAGCCAAGGAGGGGTGAACATGTATGAAGCTTTCTTT.

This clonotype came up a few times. The CDR3 DNA follows: TGCGCCAGCAGCCTCCCAGGACAGGGAGAGGGTCAGCCCCAGCATTTT. Translation: CASSLPGQGEGQPQHF. This chain joins TRBV5-1 and TRBJ1-5; 8 bases agree with TRBD1. Per the germline V gene, CDR1 is SGHRS and CDR2 is YFSETQ. V gave up 4 bases and J gave up 6 bases; unmatched junction bases: 12. CDR3 length equals 16 residues.

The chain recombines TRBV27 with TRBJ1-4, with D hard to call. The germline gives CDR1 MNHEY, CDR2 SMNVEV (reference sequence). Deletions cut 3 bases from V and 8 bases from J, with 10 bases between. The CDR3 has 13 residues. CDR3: CASSLAGSEKLFF. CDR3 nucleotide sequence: TGTGCCAGCAGTTTGGCAGGTTCAGAAAAACTGTTTTTT.

The CDR3 spells CATSIRSVQYF. The CDR3 DNA is TGTGCCACCAGCATTCGTTCGGTGCAGTATTTT. V and J are TRBV15 and TRBJ2-3; no definite D call. V lost 4 bases and J 11 bases, leaving 10 bases between the germline ends. From germline, CDR1 is LNHNV and CDR2 YYDKDF (reference sequence). This CDR3 has 11 residues.

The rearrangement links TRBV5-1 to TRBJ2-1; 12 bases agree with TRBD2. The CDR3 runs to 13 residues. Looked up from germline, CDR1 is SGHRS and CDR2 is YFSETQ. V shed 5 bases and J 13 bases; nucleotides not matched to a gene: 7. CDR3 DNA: TGCGCCAGCAGAAACCTACTAGCGGGAGGACAGTTCTTC. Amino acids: CASRNLLAGGQFF.

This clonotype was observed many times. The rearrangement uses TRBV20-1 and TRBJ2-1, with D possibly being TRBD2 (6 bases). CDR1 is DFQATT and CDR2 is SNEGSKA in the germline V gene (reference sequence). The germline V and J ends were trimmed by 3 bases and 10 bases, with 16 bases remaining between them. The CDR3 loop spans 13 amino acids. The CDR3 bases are TGCAGTGCTAGCACCGGAGGGTTGCGCGAGCAGTTCTTC. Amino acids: CSASTGGLREQFF.

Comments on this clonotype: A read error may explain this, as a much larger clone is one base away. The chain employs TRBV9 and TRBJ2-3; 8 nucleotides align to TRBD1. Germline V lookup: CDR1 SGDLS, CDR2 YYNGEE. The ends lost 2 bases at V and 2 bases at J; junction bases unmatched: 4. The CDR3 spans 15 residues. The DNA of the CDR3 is TGTGCCAGCAGCGTCGGGACAGGACCCACAGATACGCAGTATTTT. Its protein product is CASSVGTGPTDTQYF.